The T cell receptor (beta chain) under discussion was sequenced for a study of cytomegalovirus exposure and HLA in healthy donors. Study-level findings and limits: What TCR beta sequences reportedly achieved was accurate prediction of HLA-A and HLA-B alleles in most subjects.

The PCR had 60 Vbeta and 13 Jbeta primers. TCRdb's copy holds only in-frame clones and misses some; the assay was immunoSEQ multiplex PCR. The sample has some 120,000 clones, about 80% seen once; the top ten hold about 2.6%. Comments on this clone: Its target is unknown. Other DNA sequences in the same sample also yield this CDR3.

This TCR came from a man under 40 in good health and CMV-seronegative. The specimen was PBMCs.

This CDR3 is CASSRSSYNEQFF. As DNA, the CDR3 is TGTGCCAGCAGTCGGAGCTCCTACAATGAGCAGTTCTTC. The V gene is TRBV7-2, the J gene TRBJ2-1; D is unresolved. CDR3 length: 13 amino acids. V lost 6 bases to trimming and J lost 0 bases, with 6 bases between them. CDR1 SGHTA and CDR2 FQGNSA come from the germline V gene.